Each of the 28 T cell receptor beta chains below was sequenced from the same sample in a study of siplizumab effects on memory and regulatory T cells. The table came from immunoSEQ multiplex PCR; TCRdb's copy has only in-frame clones and leaves some out. This table holds about 75,000 clones, 90% to 95% found once. The source material was CD8+ T cells sorted from blood. Receptors originate from a human donor in good health.

This chain uses TRBV4-2 with TRBJ2-7; 10 bases are a match to TRBD1. Germline loops: CDR1 LGHNA, CDR2 YNFKEQ. The CDR3 extends over 15 amino acids. V trimming: 0 bases; J trimming: 4 bases; junction bases outside the gene matches: 3. CDR3 region: CASSQDGQGGYEQYF. The CDR3 nucleotides are TGTGCCAGCAGCCAAGATGGACAGGGGGGGTACGAGCAGTACTTC.

In this sample, this clone turned up once. The chain links TRBV7-9 to TRBJ1-5; D is possibly TRBD1 (5 bases). The CDR3 loop spans 13 amino acids. Deletions cut 3 bases from V and 6 bases from J, with 9 bases between. Germline V gene data show CDR1 as SEHNR and CDR2 as FQNEAQ (reference sequence). CDR3 region: CASSLEGAQPQHF. DNA for the CDR3: TGTGCCAGCAGCTTGGAAGGGGCTCAGCCCCAGCATTTT.

V usage is TRBV18 and J usage is TRBJ1-1; D possibly corresponds to TRBD1 (5 bases). The CDR3 contains 15 residues. V shed 1 base and J shed 0 bases, with 9 bases lying between them. Germline V lookup: CDR1 KGHSH, CDR2 LQKENI. CDR3 sequence reads: CASSPQPGLNTEAFF. CDR3 DNA sequence: TGTGCCAGCTCACCACAGCCGGGACTGAACACTGAAGCTTTCTTT.

V and J are TRBV27 and TRBJ1-1; D is perhaps TRBD1 (5 bases). The CDR3 sequence is 14 residues long. V was shortened by 7 bases and J by 2 bases, with 14 bases between the two germline ends. The germline gives CDR1 MNHEY, CDR2 SMNVEV (reference sequence). The DNA of the CDR3 is TGTGCCAGCAACACCAGGGTGGGCAACACTGAAGCTTTCTTT. It encodes CASNTRVGNTEAFF.

The gene calls are TRBV9 and TRBJ1-5; D is unclear. The germline V gene has CDR1 SGDLS and CDR2 YYNGEE. V dropped 0 bases and J dropped 6 bases, with 13 bases sitting between them. The CDR3 has 15 amino acids. CDR3 nucleotide sequence: TGTGCCAGCAGCGTAGATGAAGGGATTCGTCAGCCCCAGCATTTT. Encoded protein: CASSVDEGIRQPQHF.

The V and J genes are TRBV4-3 and TRBJ2-3; D uncertain. The CDR3 runs 15 residues. The germline V gene has CDR1 LGHNA and CDR2 YSLEER. V was clipped by 5 bases and J by 4 bases, with 16 bases between them. CDR3: CASSSSRMGPDTQYF. The CDR3 nucleotides read TGCGCCAGCAGCTCGTCTAGGATGGGTCCAGATACGCAGTATTTT.

The V gene is TRBV11-2, the J gene TRBJ1-2; D unresolved. Germline CDR1 and CDR2: SGHAT and FQNNGV. The CDR3 consists of 11 residues. V lost 6 bases and J lost 5, with 7 bases in between. The CDR3 protein is CASRGSYGYTF. CDR3 nucleotide sequence: TGTGCCAGCAGAGGCAGTTATGGCTACACCTTC. Full variable domain (outside the CDR3, taken from reference TRBV11-2 and TRBJ1-2): EAGVAQSPRYKIIEKRQSVAFWCNPISGHATLYWYQQILGQGPKLLIQFQNNGVVDDSQLPKDRFSAERLKGVDSTLKIQPAKLEDSAVYLCASRGSYGYTFGSGTRLTVV.

A single count supports this clone. The chain has TRBV20-1 and TRBJ2-3; D gene unclear. The CDR3 is 11 amino acids. The germline CDR1 and CDR2 sequences are DFQATT and SNEGSKA (reference sequence). V was cut by 6 bases and J by 5 bases, with 9 bases left in between. The CDR3 sequence is CSAKDVDTQYF. The CDR3 DNA follows: TGCAGTGCAAAGGACGTAGATACGCAGTATTTT.

The chain combines TRBV6-1 with TRBJ2-7, with TRBD1 as a possible D gene (5 bases). V lost 5 bases and J 4 bases, leaving 15 bases between the germline ends. Germline CDR1 MNHNS, CDR2 SASEGT. This CDR3 region has 14 residues. The CDR3 DNA sequence: TGTGCCAGCAGTTCCGCCAGGGTCAGGTACGAGCAGTACTTC. The encoded protein is CASSSARVRYEQYF.

This CDR3 reads CASSPGQDYEQYF. As DNA, the CDR3 is TGCGCCAGCAGCCCAGGACAGGACTACGAGCAGTACTTC. This chain uses TRBV5-1 with TRBJ2-7; 7 bases are shared with TRBD1. J gave up 3 bases and V 4 bases, and 4 bases lay outside the gene matches. The CDR3 totals 13 residues. CDR1 is SGHRS and CDR2 is YFSETQ in the germline V gene.

The chain uses TRBV5-6 and TRBJ2-7; 8 nucleotides match TRBD1. The CDR3 contains 16 residues. With V trimmed by 0 bases and J by 4 bases, 9 bases remained unmatched. Per germline, CDR1 SGHDT and CDR2 YYEEEE. The CDR3 is CASSLGVGQVRYEQYF. The CDR3 nucleotides are TGTGCCAGCAGCTTGGGGGTGGGACAGGTCCGATACGAGCAGTACTTC.

J is TRBJ1-1 and V is TRBV27; no clear D gene. The germline CDR1 and CDR2 sequences are MNHEY and SMNVEV (reference sequence). V shed 4 bases and J shed 1 base, with 10 bases lying between them. The CDR3 loop spans 14 amino acids. The CDR3 sequence: CASSSLVRNTEAFF. CDR3 coding DNA: TGTGCCAGCAGTTCCTTGGTTAGGAACACTGAAGCTTTCTTT.

This chain joins TRBV27 and TRBJ1-2, with 8 bases aligning to TRBD1. J lost 7 bases, V lost 5 bases, and 3 bases had no gene match. The length of the CDR3 is 12 residues. The germline gives CDR1 MNHEY, CDR2 SMNVEV (reference sequence). In DNA form, the CDR3 reads TGTGCCAGCAGTCCGACAGGGGCTGGCTACACCTTC. This encodes CASSPTGAGYTF.

The chain recombines TRBV15 with TRBJ1-5, with D unclear. Germline-derived CDR1 and CDR2 are LNHNV and YYDKDF (reference sequence). The length of the CDR3 is 15 residues. Trimming cost V 0 bases and J 1 base, with 7 bases left between them. CDR3 in DNA: TGTGCCACCAGCAGAGATCCGAGCAGCAATCAGCCCCAGCATTTT. This gives the protein CATSRDPSSNQPQHF.

The chain couples TRBV6-5 to TRBJ2-1; 11 bases are a match to TRBD2. The CDR3 length is 15 residues. Germline CDR1 MNHEY, CDR2 SVGAGI. After removal of 5 bases from V and 4 bases from J, the junction contained 4 bases not matched to a gene. The CDR3 is CASSTRTSGYNEQFF. The DNA for the CDR3 is TGTGCCAGCAGTACTAGGACTAGCGGGTACAATGAGCAGTTCTTC.

V gene TRBV7-3 combines with J gene TRBJ1-1, with unresolved D. The CDR3 spans 12 residues. Trimming removed 5 bases at V and 5 bases at J, with 9 bases between. The germline V gene encodes CDR1 SGHTA and CDR2 FQGTGA. The CDR3 coding sequence is TGTGCCAGCAGCCCAGGTGGAACTGAAGCTTTCTTT. It codes for CASSPGGTEAFF.

The chain employs TRBV7-9 and TRBJ1-1; 9 bases are shared with TRBD1. Germline V CDR1 and CDR2: SEHNR, FQNEAQ (reference sequence). J gave up 5 bases and V 4 bases, and 11 bases lay outside the gene matches. This CDR3 spans 16 amino acids. The CDR3 loop is CASSSPGQGEWTEAFF. Here the CDR3 DNA reads TGTGCCAGCAGCTCGCCGGGACAGGGTGAATGGACTGAAGCTTTCTTT. The full variable domain, in which reference TRBV7-9 and TRBJ1-1 provide the parts outside the CDR3, is DTGVSQNPRHKITKRGQNVTFRCDPISEHNRLYWYRQTLGQGPEFLTYFQNEAQLEKSRLLSDRFSAERPKGSFSTLEIQRTEQGDSAMYLCASSSPGQGEWTEAFFGQGTRLTVV.

V gene TRBV28 combines with J gene TRBJ2-7, with 10 nucleotides matching TRBD2. Trimming cost V 3 bases and J 7 bases; bases outside gene matches: 18. CDR1 MDHEN and CDR2 SYDVKM come from the germline V gene. The length of the CDR3 is 18 residues. Written as DNA, the CDR3 is TGTGCCAGCAGTTTCCTCATCTCGGTAGCGGGGGGCCTCTGGGAGCAGTACTTC. Translated: CASSFLISVAGGLWEQYF.

This chain uses TRBV29-1 with TRBJ1-3, with D unresolved. Trimming cost V 2 bases and J 0 bases, with 5 bases left between them. This CDR3 comprises 13 residues. Germline V gene lookup returns CDR1 SQVTM and CDR2 ANQGSEA. The CDR3 DNA reads TGCAGCGTTGAAAACAACTCTGGAAACACCATATATTTT. Protein sequence: CSVENNSGNTIYF. Drawing the rest from reference TRBV29-1 and TRBJ1-3, the complete variable domain is SAVISQKPSRDICQRGTSLTIQCQVDSQVTMMFWYRQQPGQSLTLIATANQGSEATYESGFVIDKFPISRPNLTFSTLTVSNMSPEDSSIYLCSVENNSGNTIYFGEGSWLTVV.

The count of this clone is one. J is TRBJ1-4 and V is TRBV7-6, with D possibly TRBD1 on 5 matching bases. The V end lost 0 bases, the J end lost 4 bases, and 9 bases lay between the germline ends. Germline loops: CDR1 SGHVS, CDR2 FNYEAQ. This CDR3 has 15 residues. The CDR3 DNA reads TGTGCCAGCAGCTTAGCGGGAGGGGATAATGAAAAACTGTTTTTT. Translation: CASSLAGGDNEKLFF.

J is TRBJ2-3 and V is TRBV6-1; 9 positions match TRBD2. V was pared by 3 bases and J by 4 bases, with 5 bases of the junction left unmatched. Germline V lookup: CDR1 MNHNS, CDR2 SASEGT. This CDR3 is built from 15 residues. The CDR3 sequence: CASSDEGGGADTQYF. The DNA of the CDR3 is TGTGCCAGCAGTGATGAGGGCGGGGGGGCAGATACGCAGTATTTT.

The rearrangement uses TRBV5-6 and TRBJ2-5; D remains unclear. The V gene's germline CDR1 is SGHDT and CDR2 YYEEEE. V lost 0 bases, J lost 7 bases, and 16 bases lay in between. The CDR3 runs 15 residues. The CDR3 DNA reads TGTGCCAGCAGCTTGGATGGCTCTGTCGTGGGGACCCAGTACTTC. Translation gives CASSLDGSVVGTQYF.

J is TRBJ1-2 and V is TRBV6-5, with D perhaps TRBD1 (5 bases). Germline V gene sequence: CDR1 MNHEY, CDR2 SVGAGI. CDR3 length equals 15 residues. Trimming stripped 6 bases from V and 0 bases from J, with 14 bases between. CDR3 sequence reads: CASRVGDVTNYGYTF. The CDR3 region has the DNA TGTGCCAGCAGGGTGGGGGACGTAACTAACTATGGCTACACCTTC.

The V call is TRBV5-6, the J call TRBJ1-6; possibly TRBD1 for D (5 bases). The CDR3 runs to 13 residues. The germline CDR1 and CDR2 sequences are SGHDT and YYEEEE. V lost 3 bases and J lost 10, with 11 bases in between. The CDR3 DNA follows: TGTGCCAGCAGCTCTCTGGGGGGATCACCCCTCCACTTT. Protein sequence: CASSSLGGSPLHF. The complete variable domain, with remaining parts taken from reference TRBV5-6 and TRBJ1-6, reads DAGVTQSPTHLIKTRGQQVTLRCSPKSGHDTVSWYQQALGQGPQFIFQYYEEEERQRGNFPDRFSGHQFPNYSSELNVNALLLGDSALYLCASSSLGGSPLHFGNGTRLTVT.

The rearrangement links TRBV19 to TRBJ2-3, with TRBD2 matching 8 bases. Trimming took 1 base from V and 4 from J; bases not matched to a gene: 7. There are 16 residues in the CDR3. The germline gives CDR1 LNHDA, CDR2 SQIVND (reference sequence). The CDR3 protein is CASSIASGGSADTQYF. The CDR3 DNA reads TGTGCCAGTAGTATAGCCAGCGGGGGTAGTGCAGATACGCAGTATTTT.

V is TRBV10-2 and J is TRBJ2-7, with 13 bases that match TRBD2. The CDR3 spans 13 residues. From germline, CDR1 is WSHSY and CDR2 SAAADI. The V gene end was trimmed by 8 bases and the J gene end by 2 bases; junction bases not matched to a gene: 0. The CDR3 DNA reads as TGCGCCAGCGGGACTAGCGGGACCTACGAGCAGTACTTC. Amino acids: CASGTSGTYEQYF.

This rearrangement joins TRBV7-2 to TRBJ1-4; D is unclear. CDR3 length: 16 residues. The germline V and J ends were trimmed by 1 base and 0 bases, with 9 bases remaining between them. The germline V gene encodes CDR1 SGHTA and CDR2 FQGNSA. The CDR3: CASSLGAAATNEKLFF. CDR3 nucleotide sequence: TGTGCCAGCAGCTTAGGGGCCGCAGCAACTAATGAAAAACTGTTTTTT.

This clone is medium-sized. V gene TRBV11-3 combines with J gene TRBJ1-4; TRBD1 matches 7 bases. The CDR3 is made up of 17 amino acids. Looked up from germline, CDR1 is SGHNT and CDR2 is YENEEA. Trimming at V came to 6 bases and at J to 0 bases, leaving 10 bases not matched to a gene. The CDR3 loop reads CASRNRDSASTNEKLFF. In DNA, the CDR3 is TGTGCCAGCAGAAACCGGGACAGTGCCTCAACTAATGAAAAACTGTTTTTT.